The sequence of this TCR beta chain was determined in a study of CD8+CD57+ T cells in acquired aplastic anemia. Study information: Isolated CD4+ and CD8+ cells, once sorted, yielded DNA averaging about 3.4 ug. Findings and caveats of the study: The study identified more than 25 CD8+ CDR3 sequences shared by patients and controls.

Germline CDR1 reads LGHNA; CDR2 reads YNFKEQ. The CDR3 is 17 amino acids. The V segment lost 0 bases and the J segment 3 bases; nucleotides outside the gene matches: 8. Those patients picked for sequencing had displayed CD8+CD57+ cell expansion on flow cytometry. Every patient presented with severe acquired aplastic anemia. Researchers used genomic DNA as the template to profile TCR beta VDJ and CDR3. TCRdb analysed the reads with MiXCR anew, one entry per CDR3 protein. The sample shows around 130,000 distinct CDR3 sequences, 55% to 60% of them seen only once. Comment on this clonotype: The antigen is undetermined.

The rearrangement links TRBV4-2 to TRBJ2-7; 10 positions agree with TRBD2. The sequencing input was sorted CD4+, CD8+, or CD8+CD57+ T cells (not recorded which) from PBMCs. The receptor's source is a human donor with aplastic anemia. The CDR3 loop reads CASSQEALAGVGYEQYF. For the CDR3, the DNA is TGTGCCAGCAGCCAAGAGGCCCTAGCGGGAGTCGGCTACGAGCAGTACTTC.